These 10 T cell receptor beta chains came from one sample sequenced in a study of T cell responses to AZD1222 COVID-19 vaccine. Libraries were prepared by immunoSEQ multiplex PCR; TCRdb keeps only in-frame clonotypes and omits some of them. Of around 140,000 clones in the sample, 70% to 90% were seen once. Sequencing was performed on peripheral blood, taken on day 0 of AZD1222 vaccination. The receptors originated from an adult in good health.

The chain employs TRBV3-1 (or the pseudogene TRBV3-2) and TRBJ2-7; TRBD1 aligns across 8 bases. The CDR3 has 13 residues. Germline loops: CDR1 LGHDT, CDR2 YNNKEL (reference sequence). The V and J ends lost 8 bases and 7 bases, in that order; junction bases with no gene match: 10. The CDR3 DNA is TGTGCCAGCCTAGACAGGGGTCAACGGGAGCAGTACTTC. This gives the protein CASLDRGQREQYF.

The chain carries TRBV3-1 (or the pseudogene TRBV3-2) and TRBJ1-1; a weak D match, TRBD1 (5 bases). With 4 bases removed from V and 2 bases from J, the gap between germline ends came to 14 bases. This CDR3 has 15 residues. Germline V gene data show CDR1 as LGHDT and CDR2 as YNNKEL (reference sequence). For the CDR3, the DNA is TGTGCCAGCAGCCTGCGCCACGGGGCCAACACTGAAGCTTTCTTT. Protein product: CASSLRHGANTEAFF.

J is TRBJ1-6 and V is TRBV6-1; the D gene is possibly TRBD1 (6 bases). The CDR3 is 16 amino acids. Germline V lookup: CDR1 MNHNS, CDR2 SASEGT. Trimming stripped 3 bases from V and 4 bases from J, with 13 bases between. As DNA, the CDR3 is TGTGCCAGCAGTGAGGCAGGGGCGCGTTATAATTCACCCCTCCACTTT. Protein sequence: CASSEAGARYNSPLHF.

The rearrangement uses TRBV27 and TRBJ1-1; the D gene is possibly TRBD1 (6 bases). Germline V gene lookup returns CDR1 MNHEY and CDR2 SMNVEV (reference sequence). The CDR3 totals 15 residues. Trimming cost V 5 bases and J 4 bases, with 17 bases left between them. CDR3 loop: CASSHRLGASTEAFF. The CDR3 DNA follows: TGTGCCAGCAGTCACCGTTTGGGGGCGAGCACTGAAGCTTTCTTT.

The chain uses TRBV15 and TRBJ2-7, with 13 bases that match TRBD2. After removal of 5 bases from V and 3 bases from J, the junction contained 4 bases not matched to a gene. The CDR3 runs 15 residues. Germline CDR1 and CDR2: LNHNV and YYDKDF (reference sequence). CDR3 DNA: TGTGCCACCAGCTGGGGACTAGCGGGACGCTACGAGCAGTACTTC. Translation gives CATSWGLAGRYEQYF. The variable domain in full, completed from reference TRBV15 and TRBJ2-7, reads DAMVIQNPRYQVTQFGKPVTLSCSQTLNHNVMYWYQQKSSQAPKLLFHYYDKDFNNEADTPDNFQSRRPNTSFCFLDIRSPGLGDTAMYLCATSWGLAGRYEQYFGPGTRLTVT.

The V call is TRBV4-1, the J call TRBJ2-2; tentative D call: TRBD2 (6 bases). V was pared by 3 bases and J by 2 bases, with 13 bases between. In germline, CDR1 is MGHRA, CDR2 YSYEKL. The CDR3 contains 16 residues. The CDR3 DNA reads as TGCGCCAGCAGCCAGCCTATGGGACTCAACACCGGGGAGCTGTTTTTT. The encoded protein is CASSQPMGLNTGELFF.

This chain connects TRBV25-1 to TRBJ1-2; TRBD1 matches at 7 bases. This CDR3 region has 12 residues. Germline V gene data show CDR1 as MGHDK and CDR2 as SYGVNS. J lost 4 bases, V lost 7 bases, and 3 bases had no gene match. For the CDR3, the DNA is TGTGCCAGCACACAGGGGACCTATGGCTACACCTTC. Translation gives CASTQGTYGYTF.

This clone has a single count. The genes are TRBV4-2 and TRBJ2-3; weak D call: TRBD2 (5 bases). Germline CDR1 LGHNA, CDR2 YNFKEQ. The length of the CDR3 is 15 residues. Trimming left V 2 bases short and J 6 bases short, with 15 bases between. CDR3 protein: CASSQKRELRDTQYF. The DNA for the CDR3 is TGTGCCAGCAGCCAAAAAAGGGAGCTTCGGGATACGCAGTATTTT.

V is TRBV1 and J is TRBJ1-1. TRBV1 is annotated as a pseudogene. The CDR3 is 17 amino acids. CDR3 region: CTSSQDFTLCGITEAFF. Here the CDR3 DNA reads TGCACCAGCAGCCAAGATTTCACATTGTGTGGGATCACTGAAGCTTTCTTT.

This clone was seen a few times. The CDR3 loop is CASSLERGWSSYEQYF. The CDR3 nucleotides read TGTGCCAGCAGCTTAGAACGGGGGTGGAGCTCCTACGAGCAGTACTTC. The chain is built from TRBV7-2 and TRBJ2-7, with D maybe TRBD2 (6 bases). This CDR3 is built from 16 residues. V lost 1 base, J lost 0 bases, and 13 bases lay in between. Germline-derived CDR1 and CDR2 are SGHTA and FQGNSA.